The 8 T cell receptor beta chains below come from one sample, sequenced in a study of blood T cells in healthy people across ages. With a J-beta primer mix and a sample-barcoded 5' primer, a second PCR ran 7 to 11 cycles. In TCRdb, the 5' RACE reads were re-called with MiXCR into one record per CDR3 protein. The sample consists of some 320,000 distinct CDR3 sequences, around 27% of them appearing once. Sequenced: blood. These receptors were obtained from a woman aged 65 to 85 in good health.

The V gene is TRBV7-2, the J gene TRBJ1-2; no clear D. V lost 3 bases, J lost 0 bases, and 2 bases lay in between. Per germline, CDR1 SGHTA and CDR2 FQGNSA. CDR3 length equals 12 residues. The CDR3 sequence: CASSFSNYGYTF. CDR3 in DNA: TGTGCCAGCAGCTTCTCTAACTATGGCTACACCTTC.

The CDR3 spells CSAPRSGVNEQFF. The CDR3 DNA follows: TGCAGTGCCCCTCGGAGCGGGGTCAATGAGCAGTTCTTC. The chain joins TRBV20-1 to TRBJ2-1; 7 nucleotides match TRBD2. The CDR3 spans 13 residues. Germline trimming cut 6 bases from V and 6 bases from J; bases unmatched to any gene: 8. Germline CDR1 is DFQATT and CDR2 is SNEGSKA (reference sequence).

In its sample, this clonotype was seen a few times. This rearrangement joins TRBV7-9 to TRBJ1-2; no definite D call. The CDR3 runs 14 residues. Trimming shortened V by 0 bases and J by 6 bases, and 11 bases separated the two germline ends. Germline loops: CDR1 SEHNR, CDR2 FQNEAQ (reference sequence). CDR3 DNA: TGTGCCAGCAGCTTAGCGGGATGGTCTGATGGCTACACCTTC. It codes for CASSLAGWSDGYTF.

This clonotype showed up many times. The rearrangement joins TRBV3-1 to TRBJ2-7; unclear D gene. The ends were cut back, 1 base at V and 7 bases at J, with 11 bases in the middle. This CDR3 region has 13 residues. Germline-derived CDR1 and CDR2 are LGHDT and YNNKEL (reference sequence). The CDR3 coding sequence is TGTGCCAGCAGCCAAGGCATTTACGAGGAGCAGTACTTC. Amino acids: CASSQGIYEEQYF.

V usage is TRBV29-1 and J usage is TRBJ2-7; 14 nucleotides match TRBD2. There are 15 residues in the CDR3. V trimming: 4 bases; J trimming: 6 bases; junction bases outside the gene matches: 8. In germline, CDR1 is SQVTM, CDR2 ANQGSEA. CDR3 sequence (DNA): TGCAGCGTTGCCTCACCTGGACTAGCGGGAGGCGAGCAGTACTTC. Translated, it gives CSVASPGLAGGEQYF.

This clonotype has only a few counts. This rearrangement joins TRBV7-2 to TRBJ1-1, with D possibly being TRBD1 (6 bases). The germline V gene has CDR1 SGHTA and CDR2 FQGNSA. V dropped 4 bases and J dropped 4 bases, with 13 bases sitting between them. This CDR3 region has 14 residues. The CDR3 DNA follows: TGTGCCAGCAGCTCTCAGGGGACTGGCACTGAAGCTTTCTTT. This translates into CASSSQGTGTEAFF.

The rearrangement uses TRBV7-2 and TRBJ1-3; the D is unclear. The germline V and J ends were trimmed by 5 bases and 4 bases, with 9 bases remaining between them. The CDR3 consists of 13 residues. CDR1 SGHTA and CDR2 FQGNSA come from the germline V gene. DNA of the CDR3: TGTGCCAGCAGCCCCAATCGGGGAAACACCATATATTTT. It translates to CASSPNRGNTIYF.

The genes are TRBV12-3 or TRBV12-4 and TRBJ2-5; D is unclear. The J call may be incorrect, as the DNA end agrees better with TRBJ2-7. The CDR3 has 12 amino acids. The CDR3 nucleotides are TGTGCCAGCACTAAGGGAAGGTACGAGCAGTACTTC. It encodes CASTKGRYEQYF.